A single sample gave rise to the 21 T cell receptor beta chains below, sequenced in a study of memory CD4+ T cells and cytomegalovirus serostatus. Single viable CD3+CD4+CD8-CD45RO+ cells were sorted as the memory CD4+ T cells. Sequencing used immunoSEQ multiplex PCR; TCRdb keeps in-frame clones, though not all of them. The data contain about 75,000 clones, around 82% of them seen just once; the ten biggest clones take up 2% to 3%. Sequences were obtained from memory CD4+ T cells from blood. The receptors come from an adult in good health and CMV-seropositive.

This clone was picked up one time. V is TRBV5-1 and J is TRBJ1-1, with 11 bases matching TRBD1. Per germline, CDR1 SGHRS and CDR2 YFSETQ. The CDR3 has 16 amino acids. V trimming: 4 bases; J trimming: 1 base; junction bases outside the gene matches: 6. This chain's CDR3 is CASSPRTGGQNTEAFF. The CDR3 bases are TGCGCCAGCAGCCCTAGGACAGGGGGCCAGAACACTGAAGCTTTCTTT. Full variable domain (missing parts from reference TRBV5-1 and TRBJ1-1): KAGVTQTPRYLIKTRGQQVTLSCSPISGHRSVSWYQQTPGQGLQFLFEYFSETQRNKGNFPGRFSGRQFSNSRSEMNVSTLELGDSALYLCASSPRTGGQNTEAFFGQGTRLTVV.

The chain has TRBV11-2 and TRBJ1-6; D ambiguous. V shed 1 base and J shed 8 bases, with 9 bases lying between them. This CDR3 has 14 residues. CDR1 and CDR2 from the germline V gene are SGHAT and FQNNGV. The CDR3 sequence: CASSLGATDSPLHF. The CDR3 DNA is TGTGCCAGCAGCTTAGGGGCAACCGATTCACCCCTCCACTTT.

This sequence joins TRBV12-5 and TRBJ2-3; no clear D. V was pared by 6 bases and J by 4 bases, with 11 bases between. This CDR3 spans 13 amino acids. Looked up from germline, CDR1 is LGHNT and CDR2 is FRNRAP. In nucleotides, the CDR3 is TGTGCTAGTGGCCCGCCGGTGGCAGATACGCAGTATTTT. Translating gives CASGPPVADTQYF.

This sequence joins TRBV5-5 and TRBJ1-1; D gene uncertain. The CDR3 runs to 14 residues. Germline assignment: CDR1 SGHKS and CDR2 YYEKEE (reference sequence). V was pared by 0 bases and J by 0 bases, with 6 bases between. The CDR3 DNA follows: TGTGCCAGCAGCTTGGATTTCGTGAACACTGAAGCTTTCTTT. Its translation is CASSLDFVNTEAFF.

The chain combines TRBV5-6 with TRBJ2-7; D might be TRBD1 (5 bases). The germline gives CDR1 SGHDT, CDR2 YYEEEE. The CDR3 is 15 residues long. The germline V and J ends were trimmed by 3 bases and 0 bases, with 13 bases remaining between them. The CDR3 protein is CASSSITGNSYEQYF. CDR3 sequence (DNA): TGTGCCAGCAGCTCAATTACAGGAAACTCCTACGAGCAGTACTTC.

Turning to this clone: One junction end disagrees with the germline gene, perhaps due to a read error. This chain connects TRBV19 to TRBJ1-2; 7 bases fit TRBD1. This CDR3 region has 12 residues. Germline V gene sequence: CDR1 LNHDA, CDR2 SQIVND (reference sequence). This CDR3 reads CASRDLRDRSQF. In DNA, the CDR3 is TGTGCCAGTAGAGATCTGCGGGACAGATCCCAATTC.

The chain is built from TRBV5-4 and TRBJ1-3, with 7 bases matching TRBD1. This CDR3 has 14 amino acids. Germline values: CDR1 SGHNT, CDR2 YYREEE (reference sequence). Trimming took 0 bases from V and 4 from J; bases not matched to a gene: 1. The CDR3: CASSLADRGNTIYF. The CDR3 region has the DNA TGTGCCAGCAGCTTGGCGGACAGGGGAAACACCATATATTTT.

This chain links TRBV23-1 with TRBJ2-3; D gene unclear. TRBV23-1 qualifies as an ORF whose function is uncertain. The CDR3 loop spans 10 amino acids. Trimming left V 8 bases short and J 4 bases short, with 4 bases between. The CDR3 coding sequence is TGCGCCAGCCGCCCAGATACGCAGTATTTT. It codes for CASRPDTQYF.

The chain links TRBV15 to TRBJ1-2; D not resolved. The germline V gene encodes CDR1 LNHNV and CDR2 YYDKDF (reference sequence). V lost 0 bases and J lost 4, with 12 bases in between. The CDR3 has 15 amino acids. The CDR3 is CATSRELDAPYGYTF. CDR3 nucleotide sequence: TGTGCCACCAGCAGAGAATTGGACGCCCCCTATGGCTACACCTTC.

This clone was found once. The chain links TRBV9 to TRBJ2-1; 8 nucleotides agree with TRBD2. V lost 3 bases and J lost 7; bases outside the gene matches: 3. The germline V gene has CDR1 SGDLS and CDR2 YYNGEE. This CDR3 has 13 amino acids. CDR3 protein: CASSAGTRNEQFF. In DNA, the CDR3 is TGTGCCAGCAGCGCCGGGACTAGGAATGAGCAGTTCTTC.

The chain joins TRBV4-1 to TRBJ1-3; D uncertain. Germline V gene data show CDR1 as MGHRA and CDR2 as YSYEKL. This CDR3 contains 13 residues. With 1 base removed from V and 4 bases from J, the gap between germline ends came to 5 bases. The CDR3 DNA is TGCGCCAGCAGCCAAGGTTACGGAAACACCATATATTTT. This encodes CASSQGYGNTIYF.

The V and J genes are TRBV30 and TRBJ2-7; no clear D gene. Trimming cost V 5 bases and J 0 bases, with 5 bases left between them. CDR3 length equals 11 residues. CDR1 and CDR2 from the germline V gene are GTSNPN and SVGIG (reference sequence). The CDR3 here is CAWGASYEQYF. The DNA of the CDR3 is TGTGCCTGGGGCGCCTCCTACGAGCAGTACTTC. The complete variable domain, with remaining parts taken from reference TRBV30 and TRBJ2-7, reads SQTIHQWPATLVQPVGSPLSLECTVEGTSNPNLYWYRQAAGRGLQLLFYSVGIGQISSEVPQNLSASRPQDRQFILSSKKLLLSDSGFYLCAWGASYEQYFGPGTRLTVT.

CDR3 DNA: TGTGCCAGCAGCCGTCGACACCCTGGAAACACCATATATTTT. Translated, it gives CASSRRHPGNTIYF. The chain combines TRBV6-5 with TRBJ1-3; no definite D call. The V gene lost 6 bases and the J gene lost 2 bases, with 11 bases spanning the gap. This CDR3 spans 14 amino acids. CDR1 and CDR2 (germline): MNHEY, SVGAGI.

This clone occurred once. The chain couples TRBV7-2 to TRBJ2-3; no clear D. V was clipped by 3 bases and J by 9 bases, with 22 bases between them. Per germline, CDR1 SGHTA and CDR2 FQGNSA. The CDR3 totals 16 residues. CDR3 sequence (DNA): TGTGCCAGCAGCTTTCTTAGGTCTAGGTATCAGGAAACGCAGTATTTT. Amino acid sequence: CASSFLRSRYQETQYF.

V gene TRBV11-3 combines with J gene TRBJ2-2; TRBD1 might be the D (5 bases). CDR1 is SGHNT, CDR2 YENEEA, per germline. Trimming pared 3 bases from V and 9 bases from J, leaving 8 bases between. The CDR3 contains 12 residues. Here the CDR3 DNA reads TGTGCCAGCAGCTTTAGGGGCAGGGAGCTGTTTTTT. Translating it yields CASSFRGRELFF.

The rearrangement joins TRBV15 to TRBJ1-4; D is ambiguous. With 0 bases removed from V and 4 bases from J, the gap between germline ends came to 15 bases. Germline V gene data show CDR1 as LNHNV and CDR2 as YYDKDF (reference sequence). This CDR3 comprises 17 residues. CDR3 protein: CATSRDTKGRLNEKLFF. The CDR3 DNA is TGTGCCACCAGCAGAGATACTAAGGGCAGGCTTAATGAAAAACTGTTTTTT.

The CDR3 DNA reads as TGTGCCAGCAGTTACTCGGGAATCAACACCTACGAGCAGTACTTC. It yields the protein CASSYSGINTYEQYF. The V and J genes are TRBV6-5 and TRBJ2-7, with D hard to call. V shed 0 bases and J shed 2 bases, with 11 bases lying between them. Germline V gives CDR1 MNHEY, CDR2 SVGAGI. There are 15 residues in the CDR3.

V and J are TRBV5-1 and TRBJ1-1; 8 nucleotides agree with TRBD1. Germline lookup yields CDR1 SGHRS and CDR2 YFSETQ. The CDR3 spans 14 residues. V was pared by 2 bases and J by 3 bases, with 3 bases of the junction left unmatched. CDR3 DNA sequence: TGCGCCAGCAGCTTAACAGGGGGATACACTGAAGCTTTCTTT. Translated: CASSLTGGYTEAFF.

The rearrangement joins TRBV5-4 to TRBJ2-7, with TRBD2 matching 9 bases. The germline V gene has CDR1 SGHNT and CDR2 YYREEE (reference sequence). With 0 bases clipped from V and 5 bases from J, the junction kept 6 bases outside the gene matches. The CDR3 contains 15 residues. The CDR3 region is CASSLELAGLDEQYF. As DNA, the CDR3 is TGTGCCAGCAGCTTGGAGCTAGCGGGGTTGGACGAGCAGTACTTC. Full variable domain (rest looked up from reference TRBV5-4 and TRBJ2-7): ETGVTQSPTHLIKTRGQQVTLRCSSQSGHNTVSWYQQALGQGPQFIFQYYREEENGRGNFPPRFSGLQFPNYSSELNVNALELDDSALYLCASSLELAGLDEQYFGPGTRLTVT.

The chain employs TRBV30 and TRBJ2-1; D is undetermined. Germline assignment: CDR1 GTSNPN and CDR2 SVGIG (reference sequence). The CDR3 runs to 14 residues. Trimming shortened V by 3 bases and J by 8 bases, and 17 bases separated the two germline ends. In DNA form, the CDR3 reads TGTGCCTGGAGCCCTTCTGTCTCGGTATATGAGCAGTTCTTC. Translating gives CAWSPSVSVYEQFF.

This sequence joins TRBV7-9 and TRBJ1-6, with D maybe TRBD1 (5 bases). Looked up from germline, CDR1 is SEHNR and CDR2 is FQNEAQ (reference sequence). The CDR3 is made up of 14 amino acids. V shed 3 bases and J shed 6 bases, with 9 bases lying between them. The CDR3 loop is CASSLTASNSPLHF. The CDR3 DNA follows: TGTGCCAGCAGCTTGACAGCCTCTAATTCACCCCTCCACTTT. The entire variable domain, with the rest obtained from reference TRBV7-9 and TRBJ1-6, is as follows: DTGVSQNPRHKITKRGQNVTFRCDPISEHNRLYWYRQTLGQGPEFLTYFQNEAQLEKSRLLSDRFSAERPKGSFSTLEIQRTEQGDSAMYLCASSLTASNSPLHFGNGTRLTVT.